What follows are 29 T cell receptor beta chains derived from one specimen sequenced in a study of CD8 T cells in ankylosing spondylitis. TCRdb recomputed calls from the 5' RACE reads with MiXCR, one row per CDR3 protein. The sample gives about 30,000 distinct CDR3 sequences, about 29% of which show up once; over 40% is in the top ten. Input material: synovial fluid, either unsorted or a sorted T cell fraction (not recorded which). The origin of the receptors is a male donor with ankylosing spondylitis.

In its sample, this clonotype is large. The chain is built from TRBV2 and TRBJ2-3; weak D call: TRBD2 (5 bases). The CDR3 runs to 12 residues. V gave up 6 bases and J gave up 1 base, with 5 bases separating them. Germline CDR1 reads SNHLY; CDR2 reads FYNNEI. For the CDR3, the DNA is TGTGCCAGCAGCGGGGGCACAGATACGCAGTATTTT. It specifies CASSGGTDTQYF.

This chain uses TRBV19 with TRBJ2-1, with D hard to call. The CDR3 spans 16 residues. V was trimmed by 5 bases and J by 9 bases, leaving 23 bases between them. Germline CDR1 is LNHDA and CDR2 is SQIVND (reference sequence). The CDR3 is CASSAASRPPTSEQFF. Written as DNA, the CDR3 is TGTGCCAGTAGTGCGGCGAGTAGACCCCCCACCAGTGAGCAGTTCTTC.

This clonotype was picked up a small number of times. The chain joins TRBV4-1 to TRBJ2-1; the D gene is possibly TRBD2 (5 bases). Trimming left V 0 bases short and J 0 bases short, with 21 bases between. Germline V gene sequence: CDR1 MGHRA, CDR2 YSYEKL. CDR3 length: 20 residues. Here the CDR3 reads CASSQEEVAELWGSYNEQFF. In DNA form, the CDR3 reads TGCGCCAGCAGCCAAGAGGAGGTGGCGGAACTATGGGGCTCCTACAATGAGCAGTTCTTC.

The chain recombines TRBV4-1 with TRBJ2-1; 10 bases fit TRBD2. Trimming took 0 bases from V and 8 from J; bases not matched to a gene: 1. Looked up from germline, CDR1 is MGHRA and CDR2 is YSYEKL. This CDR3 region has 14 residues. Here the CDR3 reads CASSQDLAGDEQFF. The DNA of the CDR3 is TGCGCCAGCAGCCAAGATCTAGCGGGAGATGAGCAGTTCTTC.

The CDR3 sequence: CASSIADRVPYEQYF. The DNA for the CDR3 is TGTGCCAGCAGCATAGCGGACAGGGTCCCCTACGAGCAGTACTTC. This sequence joins TRBV13 and TRBJ2-7, with 8 bases matching TRBD1. J lost 2 bases, V lost 5 bases, and 8 bases had no gene match. This CDR3 comprises 15 residues. Germline V gene lookup returns CDR1 PRHDT and CDR2 FYEKMQ (reference sequence).

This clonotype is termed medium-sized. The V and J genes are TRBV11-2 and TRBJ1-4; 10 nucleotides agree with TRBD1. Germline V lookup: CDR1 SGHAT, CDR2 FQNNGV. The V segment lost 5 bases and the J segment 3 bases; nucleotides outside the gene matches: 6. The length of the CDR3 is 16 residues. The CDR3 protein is CASSAGQGGANEKLFF. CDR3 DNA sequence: TGTGCCAGCAGCGCCGGACAGGGGGGTGCTAATGAAAAACTGTTTTTT. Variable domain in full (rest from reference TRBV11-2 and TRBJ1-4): EAGVAQSPRYKIIEKRQSVAFWCNPISGHATLYWYQQILGQGPKLLIQFQNNGVVDDSQLPKDRFSAERLKGVDSTLKIQPAKLEDSAVYLCASSAGQGGANEKLFFGSGTQLSVL.

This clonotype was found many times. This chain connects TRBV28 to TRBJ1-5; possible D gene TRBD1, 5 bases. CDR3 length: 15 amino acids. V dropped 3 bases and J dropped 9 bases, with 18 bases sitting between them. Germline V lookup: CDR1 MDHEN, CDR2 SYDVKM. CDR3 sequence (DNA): TGTGCCAGCAGTTTCCGATTGACGGGGCTGGCGCCCCAGCATTTT. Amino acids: CASSFRLTGLAPQHF.

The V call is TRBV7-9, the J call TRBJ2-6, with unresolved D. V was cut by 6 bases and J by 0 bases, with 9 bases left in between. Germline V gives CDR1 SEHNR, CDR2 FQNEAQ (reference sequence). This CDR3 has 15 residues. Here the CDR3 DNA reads TGTGCCAGCAGTCCCCCCAGCTCTGGGGCCAACGTCCTGACTTTC. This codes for CASSPPSSGANVLTF.

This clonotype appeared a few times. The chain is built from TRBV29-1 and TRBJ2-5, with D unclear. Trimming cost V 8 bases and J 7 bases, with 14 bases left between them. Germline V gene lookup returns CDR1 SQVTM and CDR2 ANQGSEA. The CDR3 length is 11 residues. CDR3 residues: CSLVNLGTQYF. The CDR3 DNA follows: TGCAGCCTGGTAAACTTGGGGACCCAGTACTTC.

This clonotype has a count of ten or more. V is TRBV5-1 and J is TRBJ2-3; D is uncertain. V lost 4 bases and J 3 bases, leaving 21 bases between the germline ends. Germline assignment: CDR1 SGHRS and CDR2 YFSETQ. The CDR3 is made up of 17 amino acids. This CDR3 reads CASSLGDIGFSTDTQYF. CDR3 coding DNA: TGCGCCAGCAGCCTTGGAGATATCGGGTTTTCAACAGATACGCAGTATTTT.

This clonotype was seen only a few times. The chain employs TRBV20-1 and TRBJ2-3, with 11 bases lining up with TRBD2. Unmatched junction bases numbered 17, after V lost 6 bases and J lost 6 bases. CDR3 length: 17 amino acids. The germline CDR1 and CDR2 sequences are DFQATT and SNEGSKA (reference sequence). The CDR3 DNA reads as TGCAGTGCGCGAGGGAGGGAACTAGCGGGAGTTTCGGATACGCAGTATTTT. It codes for CSARGRELAGVSDTQYF.

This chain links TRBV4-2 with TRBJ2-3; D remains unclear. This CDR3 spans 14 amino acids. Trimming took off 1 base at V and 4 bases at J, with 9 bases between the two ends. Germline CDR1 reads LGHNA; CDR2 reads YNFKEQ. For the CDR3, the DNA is TGTGCCAGCAGCCAAGCGGCCAGCTCAGATACGCAGTATTTT. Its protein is CASSQAASSDTQYF.

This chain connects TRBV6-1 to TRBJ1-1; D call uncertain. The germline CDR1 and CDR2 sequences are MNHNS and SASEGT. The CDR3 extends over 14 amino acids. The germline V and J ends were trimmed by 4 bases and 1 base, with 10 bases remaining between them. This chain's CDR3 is CASSVKTENTEAFF. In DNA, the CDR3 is TGTGCCAGCAGTGTCAAGACCGAGAACACTGAAGCTTTCTTT.

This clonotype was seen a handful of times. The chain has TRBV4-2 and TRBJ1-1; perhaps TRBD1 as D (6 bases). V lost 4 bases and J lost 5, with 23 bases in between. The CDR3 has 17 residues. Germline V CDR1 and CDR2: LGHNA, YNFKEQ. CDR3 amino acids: CASSLSFGEDSTTEAFF. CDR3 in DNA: TGTGCCAGCAGCCTATCTTTCGGGGAGGACAGTACGACTGAAGCTTTCTTT.

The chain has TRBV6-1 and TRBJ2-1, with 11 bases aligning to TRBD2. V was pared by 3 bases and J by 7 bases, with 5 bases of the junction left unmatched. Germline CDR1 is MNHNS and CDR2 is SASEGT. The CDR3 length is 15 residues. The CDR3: CASSDRTSGLNEQFF. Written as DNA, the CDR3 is TGTGCCAGCAGTGACAGGACTAGCGGGTTAAATGAGCAGTTCTTC.

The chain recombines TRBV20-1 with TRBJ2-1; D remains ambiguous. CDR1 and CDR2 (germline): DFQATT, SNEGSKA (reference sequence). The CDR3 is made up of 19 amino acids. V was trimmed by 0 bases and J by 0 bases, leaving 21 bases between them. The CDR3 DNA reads TGCAGTGCTAGAGATGACGAGAAAGGGCCTATTAGCTCCTACAATGAGCAGTTCTTC. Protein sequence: CSARDDEKGPISSYNEQFF.

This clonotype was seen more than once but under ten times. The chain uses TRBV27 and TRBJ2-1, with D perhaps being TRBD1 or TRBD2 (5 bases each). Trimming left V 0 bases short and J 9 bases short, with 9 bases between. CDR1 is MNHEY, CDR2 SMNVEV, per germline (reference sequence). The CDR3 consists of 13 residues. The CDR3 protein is CASSLSGAGEQFF. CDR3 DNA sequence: TGTGCCAGCAGTTTATCTGGGGCGGGTGAGCAGTTCTTC.

CDR3 nucleotide sequence: TGTGCCAGCAGTTCCATCCCGACGAGCGGGCGGAACACTGAAGCTTTCTTT. Its protein is CASSSIPTSGRNTEAFF. The rearrangement joins TRBV27 to TRBJ1-1; D is undetermined. The germline CDR1 and CDR2 sequences are MNHEY and SMNVEV (reference sequence). The CDR3 totals 17 residues. Trimming removed 4 bases at V and 1 base at J, with 19 bases between.

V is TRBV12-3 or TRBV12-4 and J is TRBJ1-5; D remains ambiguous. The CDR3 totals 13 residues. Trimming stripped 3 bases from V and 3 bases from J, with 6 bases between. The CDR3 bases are TGTGCCAGCAGTTTCACAGTCAATCAGCCCCAGCATTTT. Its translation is CASSFTVNQPQHF.

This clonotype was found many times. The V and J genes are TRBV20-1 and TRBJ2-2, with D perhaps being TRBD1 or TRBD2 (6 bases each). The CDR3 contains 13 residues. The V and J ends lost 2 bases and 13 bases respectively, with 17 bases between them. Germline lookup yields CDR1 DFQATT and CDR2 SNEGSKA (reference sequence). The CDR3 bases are TGCAGTGCTAGACCACCCCCGGGGGCAGGGCTGTTTTTT. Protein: CSARPPPGAGLFF.

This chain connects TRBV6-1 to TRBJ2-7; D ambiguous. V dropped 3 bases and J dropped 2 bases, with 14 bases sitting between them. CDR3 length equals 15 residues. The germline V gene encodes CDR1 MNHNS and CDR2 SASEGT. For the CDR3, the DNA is TGTGCCAGCAGTGATCCCCGGACGCTTACCTACGAGCAGTACTTC. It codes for CASSDPRTLTYEQYF.

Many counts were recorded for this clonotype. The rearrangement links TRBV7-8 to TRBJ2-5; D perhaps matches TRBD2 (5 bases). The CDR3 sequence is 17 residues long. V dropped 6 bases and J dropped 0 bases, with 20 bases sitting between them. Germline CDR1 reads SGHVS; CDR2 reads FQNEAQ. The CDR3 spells CASSPAGRGPHQETQYF. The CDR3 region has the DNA TGTGCCAGCAGTCCCGCCGGCCGCGGGCCTCACCAAGAGACCCAGTACTTC.

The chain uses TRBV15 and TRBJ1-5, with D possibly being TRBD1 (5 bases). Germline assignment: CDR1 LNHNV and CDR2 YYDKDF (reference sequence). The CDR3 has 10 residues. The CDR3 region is CSFLGEPQHF. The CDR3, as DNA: TGTTCGTTCTTGGGGGAGCCCCAGCATTTT.

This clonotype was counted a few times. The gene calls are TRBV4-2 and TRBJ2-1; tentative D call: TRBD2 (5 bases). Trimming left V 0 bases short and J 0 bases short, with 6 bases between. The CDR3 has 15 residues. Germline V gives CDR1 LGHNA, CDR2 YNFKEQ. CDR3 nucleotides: TGTGCCAGCAGCCAAGAACGGGACTCCTACAATGAGCAGTTCTTC. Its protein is CASSQERDSYNEQFF.

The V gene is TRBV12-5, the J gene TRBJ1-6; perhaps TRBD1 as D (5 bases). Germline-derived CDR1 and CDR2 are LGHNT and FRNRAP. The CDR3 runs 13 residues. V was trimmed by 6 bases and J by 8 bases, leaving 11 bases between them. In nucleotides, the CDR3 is TGTGCTAGTGGCCCAGGAGGGGATTCACCCCTCCACTTT. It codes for CASGPGGDSPLHF.

The CDR3 nucleotides are TGTGCCAGCAGGTTGCTTATGTCGGGCGGGGAGCTGTTTTTT. This translates into CASRLLMSGGELFF. V is TRBV7-2 and J is TRBJ2-2, with D hard to call. This CDR3 comprises 14 residues. The V gene lost 6 bases and the J gene lost 7 bases, with 15 bases spanning the gap. Germline CDR1 and CDR2: SGHTA and FQGNSA. Based on the CDR3 plus reference TRBV7-2 and TRBJ2-2, the full variable domain is GAGVSQSPSNKVTEKGKDVELRCDPISGHTALYWYRQSLGQGLEFLIYFQGNSAPDKSGLPSDRFSAERTGGSVSTLTIQRTQQEDSAVYLCASRLLMSGGELFFGEGSRLTVL.

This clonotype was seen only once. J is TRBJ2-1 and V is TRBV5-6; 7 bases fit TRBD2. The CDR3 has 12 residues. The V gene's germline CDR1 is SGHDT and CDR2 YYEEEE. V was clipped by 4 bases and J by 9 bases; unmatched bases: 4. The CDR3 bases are TGTGCCAGCAGCGCCGGGACTACTGAGCAGTTCTTC. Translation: CASSAGTTEQFF.

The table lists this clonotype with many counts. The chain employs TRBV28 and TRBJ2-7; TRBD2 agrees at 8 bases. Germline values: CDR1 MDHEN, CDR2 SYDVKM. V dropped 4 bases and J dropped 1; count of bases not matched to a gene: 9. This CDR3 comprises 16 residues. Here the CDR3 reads CASSSRVRGGSYEQYF. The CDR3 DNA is TGTGCCAGCAGTTCTCGGGTACGGGGGGGATCCTACGAGCAGTACTTC.

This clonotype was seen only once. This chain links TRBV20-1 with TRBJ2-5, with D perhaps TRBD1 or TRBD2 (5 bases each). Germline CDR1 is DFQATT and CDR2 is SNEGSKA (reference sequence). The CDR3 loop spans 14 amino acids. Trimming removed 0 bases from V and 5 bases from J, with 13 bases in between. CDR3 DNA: TGCAGTGCTAGAGATGGGACCGACAGTGAGACCCAGTACTTC. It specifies CSARDGTDSETQYF.